What follows are 17 T cell receptor beta chains derived from one specimen sequenced in a study of beta chain features in type 1 diabetes. Reverse transcribing all isolated RNA meant expressed TCRB transcripts were sequenced. Produced via immunoSEQ multiplex PCR; TCRdb's table is partial and in-frame only. The table has some 220,000 clones, around 9.9% seen once. Material: central memory CD4+ T cells from blood. These receptors came from a young man in good health.

This clone has ten or more counts. This rearrangement joins TRBV29-1 to TRBJ2-5; D is unclear. The length of the CDR3 is 12 residues. V dropped 3 bases and J dropped 6 bases, with 11 bases sitting between them. CDR1 is SQVTM, CDR2 ANQGSEA, per germline. CDR3 DNA sequence: TGCAGCGTTGATGTGGGTAGGCAGACCCAGTACTTC. It encodes CSVDVGRQTQYF. The full variable domain, rest sourced from reference TRBV29-1 and TRBJ2-5, is SAVISQKPSRDICQRGTSLTIQCQVDSQVTMMFWYRQQPGQSLTLIATANQGSEATYESGFVIDKFPISRPNLTFSTLTVSNMSPEDSSIYLCSVDVGRQTQYFGPGTRLLVL.

V and J are TRBV13 and TRBJ2-2; D is unresolved. The germline gives CDR1 PRHDT, CDR2 FYEKMQ (reference sequence). The CDR3 runs to 14 residues. V shed 2 bases and J shed 4 bases, with 8 bases lying between them. The CDR3 loop is CASSLLRATGELFF. The DNA of the CDR3 is TGTGCCAGCAGCTTACTTAGGGCCACCGGGGAGCTGTTTTTT.

The rearrangement links TRBV2 to TRBJ1-2; D may be TRBD1 (6 bases). V shed 5 bases and J shed 2 bases, with 18 bases lying between them. The CDR3 runs 16 residues. CDR1 is SNHLY, CDR2 FYNNEI, per germline. The CDR3 sequence is CASSWGHSDLNYGYTF. The CDR3 nucleotides read TGTGCCAGCAGTTGGGGACACTCGGATCTAAACTATGGCTACACCTTC.

The chain joins TRBV29-1 to TRBJ2-1; the D gene is possibly TRBD2 (8 bases). CDR3 length: 14 amino acids. CDR1 and CDR2 from the germline V gene are SQVTM and ANQGSEA. The V end was cut by 4 bases, the J end by 4 bases, with 14 bases between. CDR3 bases: TGCAGCGTTGTCGGGGGGGGACAGTACAATGAGCAGTTCTTC. This encodes CSVVGGGQYNEQFF.

The chain combines TRBV4-2 with TRBJ2-6; the D gene is possibly TRBD2 (5 bases). Between the trimmed V and J ends, which lost 0 bases and 2 bases, there was a span of 8 bases. Germline V gives CDR1 LGHNA, CDR2 YNFKEQ. The CDR3 runs to 16 residues. CDR3 DNA sequence: TGTGCCAGCAGCCAAGAATTGGGAGCTGGGGCCAACGTCCTGACTTTC. Protein: CASSQELGAGANVLTF.

Only a few counts were recorded for this clone. V gene TRBV25-1 combines with J gene TRBJ2-7; D remains ambiguous. There are 12 residues in the CDR3. Germline CDR1 MGHDK, CDR2 SYGVNS. V was trimmed by 4 bases and J by 3 bases, leaving 7 bases between them. As DNA, the CDR3 is TGTGCCAGCAGTGGGTACTTCTACGAGCAGTACTTC. Translated: CASSGYFYEQYF.

As to this clone: In the same sample, other DNA sequences code for this CDR3. This chain joins TRBV18 and TRBJ2-7, with TRBD1 as a possible D gene (6 bases). Germline-derived CDR1 and CDR2 are KGHSH and LQKENI. Trimming removed 3 bases from V and 4 bases from J, with 13 bases in between. The CDR3 extends over 14 amino acids. The chain's CDR3 is CASSPPTGSYEQYF. CDR3 nucleotides: TGTGCCAGCTCACCTCCGACAGGCTCGTACGAGCAGTACTTC.

This sequence joins TRBV27 and TRBJ2-1; D gene ambiguous. V lost 2 bases, J lost 4 bases, and 6 bases lay in between. The CDR3 consists of 13 residues. Germline-derived CDR1 and CDR2 are MNHEY and SMNVEV (reference sequence). CDR3 in DNA: TGTGCCAGCAGTTTAAACTATTACAATGAGCAGTTCTTC. Translation: CASSLNYYNEQFF.

This clone has at least ten counts. The chain employs TRBV7-9 and TRBJ2-3; possibly TRBD2 for D (6 bases). Trimming took off 3 bases at V and 2 bases at J, with 12 bases between the two ends. The germline V gene has CDR1 SEHNR and CDR2 FQNEAQ (reference sequence). CDR3 size: 15 residues. The CDR3 region is CASSLRGALTDTQYF. In DNA form, the CDR3 reads TGTGCCAGCAGCTTGCGCGGGGCCCTCACAGATACGCAGTATTTT. The full variable domain, rest sourced from reference TRBV7-9 and TRBJ2-3, is DTGVSQNPRHKITKRGQNVTFRCDPISEHNRLYWYRQTLGQGPEFLTYFQNEAQLEKSRLLSDRFSAERPKGSFSTLEIQRTEQGDSAMYLCASSLRGALTDTQYFGPGTRLTVL.

This rearrangement joins TRBV18 to TRBJ2-5; no firm D call. CDR3 length equals 13 residues. Germline V gene data show CDR1 as KGHSH and CDR2 as LQKENI. Trimming cost V 0 bases and J 5 bases, with 7 bases left between them. In DNA, the CDR3 is TGTGCCAGCTCACCACCGGTCGAGGAGACCCAGTACTTC. This translates into CASSPPVEETQYF.

This chain links TRBV5-6 with TRBJ2-5; tentative D call: TRBD2 (5 bases). Germline CDR1 SGHDT, CDR2 YYEEEE. The ends were cut back, 4 bases at V and 1 base at J, with 8 bases in the middle. The CDR3 covers 13 residues. CDR3 sequence reads: CASSPDFQETQYF. CDR3 sequence (DNA): TGTGCCAGCAGCCCGGACTTCCAAGAGACCCAGTACTTC. Full variable domain (missing parts from reference TRBV5-6 and TRBJ2-5): DAGVTQSPTHLIKTRGQQVTLRCSPKSGHDTVSWYQQALGQGPQFIFQYYEEEERQRGNFPDRFSGHQFPNYSSELNVNALLLGDSALYLCASSPDFQETQYFGPGTRLLVL.

Details on this clone: This sequence may be a read error, since a much larger clone differs from it by one base. The rearrangement links TRBV11-2 to TRBJ2-5; D unclear. This CDR3 has 15 amino acids. Germline lookup yields CDR1 SGHAT and CDR2 FQNNGV. V lost 6 bases and J lost 4, with 18 bases in between. The CDR3 region has the DNA TGTGCCAGCAGAGCCAGTGCCTCTTCGGCAGAGACCCAGTACTTC. Translating gives CASRASASSAETQYF.

This clone was counted only a few times. Other DNA sequences in this sample translate to the same CDR3. The chain recombines TRBV25-1 with TRBJ2-3; unclear D gene. The CDR3 runs to 12 residues. Germline lookup yields CDR1 MGHDK and CDR2 SYGVNS. V shed 5 bases and J shed 1 base, with 4 bases lying between them. This chain's CDR3 is CASSRGTDTQYF. In DNA, the CDR3 is TGTGCCAGCAGTAGGGGCACAGATACGCAGTATTTT.

This clone came up a few times. V and J are TRBV29-1 and TRBJ1-2; 9 bases line up with TRBD1. The V and J ends lost 4 bases and 3 bases, in that order; junction bases with no gene match: 6. This CDR3 is built from 14 residues. Germline values: CDR1 SQVTM, CDR2 ANQGSEA. DNA for the CDR3: TGCAGCGTTGTTGGGAGGACAGGGGACTATGGCTACACCTTC. Translation gives CSVVGRTGDYGYTF.

The chain joins TRBV19 to TRBJ1-5; TRBD1 matches 10 bases. Looked up from germline, CDR1 is LNHDA and CDR2 is SQIVND (reference sequence). The CDR3 is 17 amino acids. Losses at the gene ends were 4 bases for V and 0 bases for J; bases not matched to a gene: 6. The CDR3, as DNA: TGTGCCAGTAGTAGGGGGACAGGGGCATATAGCAATCAGCCCCAGCATTTT. Protein sequence: CASSRGTGAYSNQPQHF.

The chain has TRBV30 and TRBJ1-4; no firm D call. In germline, CDR1 is GTSNPN, CDR2 SVGIG (reference sequence). Deletions cut 4 bases from V and 5 bases from J, with 17 bases between. The CDR3 covers 15 residues. This chain's CDR3 is CAWKGPVRTNEKLFF. CDR3 DNA sequence: TGTGCCTGGAAAGGACCTGTCAGAACAAATGAAAAACTGTTTTTT.

This clone was counted a few times. The chain recombines TRBV2 with TRBJ2-3; D might be TRBD1 (5 bases). There are 13 residues in the CDR3. Per the germline V gene, CDR1 is SNHLY and CDR2 is FYNNEI. V lost 2 bases and J lost 3, with 6 bases in between. CDR3 region: CASSETGTDTQYF. The CDR3 nucleotides read TGTGCCAGCAGTGAAACAGGAACAGATACGCAGTATTTT.